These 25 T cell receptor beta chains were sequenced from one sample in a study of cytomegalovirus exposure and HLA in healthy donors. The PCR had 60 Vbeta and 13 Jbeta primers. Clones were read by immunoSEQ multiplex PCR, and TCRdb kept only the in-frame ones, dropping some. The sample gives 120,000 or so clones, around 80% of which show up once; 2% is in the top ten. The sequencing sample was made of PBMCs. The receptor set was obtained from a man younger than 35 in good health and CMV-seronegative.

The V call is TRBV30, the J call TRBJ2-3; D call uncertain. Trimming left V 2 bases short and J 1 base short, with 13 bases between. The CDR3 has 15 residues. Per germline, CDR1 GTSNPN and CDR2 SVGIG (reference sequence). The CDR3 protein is CAWSRDVVGTDTQYF. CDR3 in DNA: TGTGCCTGGAGTCGCGATGTTGTTGGCACAGATACGCAGTATTTT.

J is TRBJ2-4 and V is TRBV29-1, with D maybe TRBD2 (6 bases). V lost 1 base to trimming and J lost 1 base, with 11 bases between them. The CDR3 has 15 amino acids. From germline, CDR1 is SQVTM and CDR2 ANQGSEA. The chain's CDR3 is CSVEAWGEAKNIQYF. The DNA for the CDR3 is TGCAGCGTTGAAGCTTGGGGGGAGGCCAAAAACATTCAGTACTTC.

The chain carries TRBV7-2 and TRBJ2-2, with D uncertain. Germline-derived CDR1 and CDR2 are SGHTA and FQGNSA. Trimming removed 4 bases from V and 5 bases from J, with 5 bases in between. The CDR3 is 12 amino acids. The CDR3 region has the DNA TGTGCCAGCAGCTACAAGACCGGGGAGCTGTTTTTT. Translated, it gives CASSYKTGELFF. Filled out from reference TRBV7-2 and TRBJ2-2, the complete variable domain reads GAGVSQSPSNKVTEKGKDVELRCDPISGHTALYWYRQSLGQGLEFLIYFQGNSAPDKSGLPSDRFSAERTGGSVSTLTIQRTQQEDSAVYLCASSYKTGELFFGEGSRLTVL.

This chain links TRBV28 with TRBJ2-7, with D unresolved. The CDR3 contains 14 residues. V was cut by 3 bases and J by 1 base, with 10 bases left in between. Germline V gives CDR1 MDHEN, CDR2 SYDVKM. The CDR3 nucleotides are TGTGCCAGCAGTTTGTTGGTCGGTTCCTACGAGCAGTACTTC. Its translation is CASSLLVGSYEQYF.

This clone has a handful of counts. DNA of the CDR3: TGTGCCAGCAGTCGACAGGGTATCACTGAAGCTTTCTTT. This encodes CASSRQGITEAFF. This chain links TRBV6-1 with TRBJ1-1; TRBD1 matches at 7 bases. The CDR3 loop spans 13 amino acids. CDR1 and CDR2 (germline): MNHNS, SASEGT. V lost 5 bases and J lost 4; bases outside the gene matches: 4.

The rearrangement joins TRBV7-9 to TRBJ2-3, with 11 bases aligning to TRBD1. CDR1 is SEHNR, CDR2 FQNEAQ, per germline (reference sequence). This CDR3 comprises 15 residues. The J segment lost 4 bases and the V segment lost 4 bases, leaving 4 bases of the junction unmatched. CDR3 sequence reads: CASSYRDRGADTQYF. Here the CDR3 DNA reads TGTGCCAGCAGCTACCGGGACAGGGGGGCAGATACGCAGTATTTT. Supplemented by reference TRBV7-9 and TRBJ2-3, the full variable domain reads DTGVSQNPRHKITKRGQNVTFRCDPISEHNRLYWYRQTLGQGPEFLTYFQNEAQLEKSRLLSDRFSAERPKGSFSTLEIQRTEQGDSAMYLCASSYRDRGADTQYFGPGTRLTVL.

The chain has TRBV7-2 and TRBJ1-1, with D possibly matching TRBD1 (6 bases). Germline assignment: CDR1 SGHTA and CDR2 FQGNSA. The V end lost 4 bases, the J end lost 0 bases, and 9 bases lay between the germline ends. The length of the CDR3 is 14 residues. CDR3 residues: CASSYRVMNTEAFF. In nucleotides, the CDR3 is TGTGCCAGCAGCTACAGGGTTATGAACACTGAAGCTTTCTTT.

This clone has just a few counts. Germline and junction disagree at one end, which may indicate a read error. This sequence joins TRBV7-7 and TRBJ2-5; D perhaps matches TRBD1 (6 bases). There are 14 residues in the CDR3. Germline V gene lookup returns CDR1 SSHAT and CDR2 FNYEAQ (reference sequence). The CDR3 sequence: CASSPGAFQETQYF. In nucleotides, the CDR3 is TGTGCTAGCAGCCCAGGGGCTTTCCAAGAGACCCAGTACTTC. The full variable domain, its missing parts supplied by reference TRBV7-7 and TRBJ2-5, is GAGVSQSPRYKVTKRGQDVTLRCDPISSHATLYWYQQALGQGPEFLTYFNYEAQPDKSGLPSDRFSAERPEGSISTLTIQRTEQRDSAMYRCASSPGAFQETQYFGPGTRLLVL.

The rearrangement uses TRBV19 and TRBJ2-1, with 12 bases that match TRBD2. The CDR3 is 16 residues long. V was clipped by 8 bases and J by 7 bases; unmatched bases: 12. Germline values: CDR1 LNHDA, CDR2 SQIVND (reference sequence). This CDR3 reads CASGGASGRVGNEQFF. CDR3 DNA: TGTGCCAGTGGTGGGGCTAGCGGGAGGGTGGGGAATGAGCAGTTCTTC.

CDR3 sequence: CASSLRTGHVPGELFF. The CDR3 DNA sequence: TGTGCCAGCAGCTTGAGAACGGGACATGTTCCCGGGGAGCTGTTTTTT. V and J are TRBV5-4 and TRBJ2-2, with a possible D match to TRBD1 (6 bases). The CDR3 sequence is 16 residues long. From germline, CDR1 is SGHNT and CDR2 YYREEE (reference sequence). Trimming took 1 base from V and 6 from J, leaving 16 bases between them.

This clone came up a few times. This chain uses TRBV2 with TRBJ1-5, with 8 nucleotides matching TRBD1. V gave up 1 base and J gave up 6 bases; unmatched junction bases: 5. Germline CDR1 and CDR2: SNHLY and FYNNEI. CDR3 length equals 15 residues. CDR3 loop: CASSEEQTGAQPQHF. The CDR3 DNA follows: TGTGCCAGCAGTGAAGAACAGACAGGGGCTCAGCCCCAGCATTTT.

CDR3 protein: CASSYSVQGFGYTF. In DNA, the CDR3 is TGTGCCAGCAGTTACTCGGTCCAGGGGTTTGGCTACACCTTC. This chain joins TRBV6-5 and TRBJ1-2; D is perhaps TRBD1 (6 bases). This CDR3 comprises 14 residues. Trimming took 0 bases from V and 7 from J, leaving 12 bases between them. Germline V lookup: CDR1 MNHEY, CDR2 SVGAGI.

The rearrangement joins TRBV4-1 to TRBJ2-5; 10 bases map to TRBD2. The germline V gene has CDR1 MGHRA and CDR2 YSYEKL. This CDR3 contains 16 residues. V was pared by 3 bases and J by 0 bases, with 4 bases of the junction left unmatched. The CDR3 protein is CASSHLAGEHQETQYF. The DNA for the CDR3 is TGCGCCAGCAGCCACCTAGCGGGAGAACACCAAGAGACCCAGTACTTC.

The DNA for the CDR3 is TGTGCCAGCAGCCCCCCAGGGGATAGCAATCAGCCCCAGCATTTT. Translating it yields CASSPPGDSNQPQHF. The rearrangement links TRBV6-6 to TRBJ1-5, with D perhaps matching TRBD1 (6 bases). Germline V gives CDR1 MNHNY, CDR2 SVGAGI (reference sequence). The CDR3 has 15 amino acids. V was shortened by 6 bases and J by 0 bases, with 12 bases between the two germline ends.

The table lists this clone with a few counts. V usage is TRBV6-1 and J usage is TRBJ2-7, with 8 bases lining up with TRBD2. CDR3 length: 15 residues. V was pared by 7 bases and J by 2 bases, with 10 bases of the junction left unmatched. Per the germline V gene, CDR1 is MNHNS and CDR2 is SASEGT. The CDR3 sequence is CASMAASGGPYEQYV. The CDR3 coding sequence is TGTGCCAGCATGGCGGCTTCGGGAGGGCCCTACGAGCAGTACGTC.

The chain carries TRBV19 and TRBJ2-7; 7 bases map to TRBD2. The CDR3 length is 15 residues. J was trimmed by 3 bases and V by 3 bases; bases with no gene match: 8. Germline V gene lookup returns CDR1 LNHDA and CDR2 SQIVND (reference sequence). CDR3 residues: CASSIVTSDIYEQYF. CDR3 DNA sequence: TGTGCCAGTAGTATCGTTACTAGCGATATCTACGAGCAGTACTTC.

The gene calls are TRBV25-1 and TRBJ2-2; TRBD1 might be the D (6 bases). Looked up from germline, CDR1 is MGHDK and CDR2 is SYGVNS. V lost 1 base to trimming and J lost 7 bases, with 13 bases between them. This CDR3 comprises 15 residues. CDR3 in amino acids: CASSEWGLRGGELFF. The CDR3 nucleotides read TGTGCCAGCAGTGAATGGGGGCTACGGGGCGGGGAGCTGTTTTTT.

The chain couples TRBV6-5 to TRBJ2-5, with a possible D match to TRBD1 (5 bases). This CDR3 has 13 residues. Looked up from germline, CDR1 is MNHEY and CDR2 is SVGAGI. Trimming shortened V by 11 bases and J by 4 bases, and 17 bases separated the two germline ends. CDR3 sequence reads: CAATVVRGETQYF. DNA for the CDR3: TGTGCCGCGACAGTAGTGCGCGGAGAGACCCAGTACTTC.

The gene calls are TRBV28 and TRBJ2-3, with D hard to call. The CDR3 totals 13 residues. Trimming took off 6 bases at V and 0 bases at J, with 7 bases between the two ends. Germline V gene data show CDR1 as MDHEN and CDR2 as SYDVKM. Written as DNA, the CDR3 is TGTGCCAGCAGACCCGAGAGCACAGATACGCAGTATTTT. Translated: CASRPESTDTQYF.

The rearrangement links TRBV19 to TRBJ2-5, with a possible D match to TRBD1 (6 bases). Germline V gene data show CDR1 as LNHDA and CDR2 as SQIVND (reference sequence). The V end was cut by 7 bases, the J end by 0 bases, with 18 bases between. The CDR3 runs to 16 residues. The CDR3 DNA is TGTGCCAGTAAGCCGGGGACACAACTTTACCAAGAGACCCAGTACTTC. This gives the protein CASKPGTQLYQETQYF.

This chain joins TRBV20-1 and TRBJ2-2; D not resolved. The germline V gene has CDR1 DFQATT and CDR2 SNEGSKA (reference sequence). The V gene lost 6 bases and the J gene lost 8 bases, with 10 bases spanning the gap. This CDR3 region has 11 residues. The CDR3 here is CSAPLVGELFF. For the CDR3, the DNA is TGCAGTGCCCCCCTCGTAGGGGAGCTGTTTTTT.

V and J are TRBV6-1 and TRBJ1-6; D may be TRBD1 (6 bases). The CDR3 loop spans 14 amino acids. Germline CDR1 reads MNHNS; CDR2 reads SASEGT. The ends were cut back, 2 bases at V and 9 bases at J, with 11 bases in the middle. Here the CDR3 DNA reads TGTGCCAGCAGTGAATCACAGGGCCTTTCACCCCTCCACTTT. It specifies CASSESQGLSPLHF.

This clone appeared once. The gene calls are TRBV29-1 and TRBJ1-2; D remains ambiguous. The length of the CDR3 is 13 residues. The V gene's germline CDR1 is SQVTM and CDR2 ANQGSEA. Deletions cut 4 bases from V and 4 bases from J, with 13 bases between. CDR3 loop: CSVVVQAAYGYTF. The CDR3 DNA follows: TGCAGCGTTGTCGTTCAGGCCGCCTATGGCTACACCTTC. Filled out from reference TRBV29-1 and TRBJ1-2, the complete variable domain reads SAVISQKPSRDICQRGTSLTIQCQVDSQVTMMFWYRQQPGQSLTLIATANQGSEATYESGFVIDKFPISRPNLTFSTLTVSNMSPEDSSIYLCSVVVQAAYGYTFGSGTRLTVV.

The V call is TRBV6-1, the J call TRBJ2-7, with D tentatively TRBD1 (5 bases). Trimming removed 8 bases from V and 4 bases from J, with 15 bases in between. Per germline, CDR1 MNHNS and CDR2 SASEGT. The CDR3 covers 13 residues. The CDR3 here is CASSHSPGYEQYV. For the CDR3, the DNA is TGTGCCAGCTCTCACTCCCCAGGGTACGAGCAGTACGTC.

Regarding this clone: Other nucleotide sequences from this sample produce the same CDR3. The CDR3 spells CASSIFRNTEAFF. As DNA, the CDR3 is TGTGCCAGTAGTATTTTCAGGAACACTGAAGCTTTCTTT. The chain couples TRBV19 to TRBJ1-1; D is uncertain. Trimming shortened V by 3 bases and J by 1 base, and 6 bases separated the two germline ends. Germline-derived CDR1 and CDR2 are LNHDA and SQIVND (reference sequence). The CDR3 is 13 amino acids.